These 21 T cell receptor beta chains came from one sample sequenced in a study of T cells expressing NK-cell markers. TCRdb reworked the 5' RACE reads into one entry per CDR3 protein, no DNA. This repertoire includes some 500,000 distinct CDR3 sequences. The source material was blood T cells: a sorted CD56 or NKG2C T cell subset, CD4+ or CD8+ T cells, or bulk PBMC T cells (not recorded which). Receptors were obtained from a woman aged 45-65 years in good health.

This rearrangement joins TRBV4-1 to TRBJ1-2; checking the TCRdb D call of TRBD1 is not possible without DNA. The CDR3 covers 15 residues. From germline, CDR1 is MGHRA and CDR2 YSYEKL. CDR3 amino acids: CASSQLGGVASGYTF.

The rearrangement uses TRBV7-9 and TRBJ2-2. CDR1 is SEHNR and CDR2 is FQNEAQ in the germline V gene (reference sequence). CDR3 size: 15 residues. Here the CDR3 reads CASREEGRLTGELFF.

The chain employs TRBV19 and TRBJ2-7; TCRdb returns TRBD2, unconfirmable since there is no DNA. CDR1 is LNHDA, CDR2 SQIVND, per germline (reference sequence). CDR3 size: 14 residues. CDR3 sequence: CASSILGGDYEQYF. Using reference TRBV19 and TRBJ2-7 for the parts outside the CDR3, the full variable domain is DGGITQSPKYLFRKEGQNVTLSCEQNLNHDAMYWYRQDPGQGLRLIYYSQIVNDFQKGDIAEGYSVSREKKESFPLTVTSAQKNPTAFYLCASSILGGDYEQYFGPGTRLTVT.

The V call is TRBV9, the J call TRBJ2-2. Looked up from germline, CDR1 is SGDLS and CDR2 is YYNGEE. This CDR3 has 16 amino acids. The CDR3 reads CASSPHLGLNTGELFF.

The rearrangement joins TRBV5-1 to TRBJ1-1. CDR3 length equals 14 residues. Per the germline V gene, CDR1 is SGHRS and CDR2 is YFSETQ. The CDR3 sequence is CASSLKPTNTEAFF.

The chain links TRBV3-1 to TRBJ2-5; the TCRdb D gene call, TRBD2, has no DNA to confirm it. The V gene's germline CDR1 is LGHDT and CDR2 YNNKEL (reference sequence). There are 14 residues in the CDR3. CDR3 sequence: CASREEARQETQYF.

This chain connects TRBV24-1 to TRBJ2-3; with no DNA, the TCRdb D assignment of TRBD1 cannot be verified. CDR3 length: 16 residues. Germline CDR1 KGHDR, CDR2 SFDVKD. CDR3 sequence: CATSDRTGGSADTQYF.

The chain combines TRBV2 with TRBJ1-4. Looked up from germline, CDR1 is SNHLY and CDR2 is FYNNEI. The CDR3 runs 17 residues. The CDR3 here is CASSERVGRATNEKLFF. The full variable domain, in which reference TRBV2 and TRBJ1-4 provide the parts outside the CDR3, is EPEVTQTPSHQVTQMGQEVILRCVPISNHLYFYWYRQILGQKVEFLVSFYNNEISEKSEIFDDQFSVERPDGSNFTLKIRSTKLEDSAMYFCASSERVGRATNEKLFFGSGTQLSVL.

The chain joins TRBV29-1 to TRBJ2-1; the TCRdb call, TRBD1, lacks DNA for checking. Germline V gene sequence: CDR1 SQVTM, CDR2 ANQGSEA. The CDR3 covers 13 residues. Here the CDR3 reads CSAPRGLYNEQFF.

The J gene is TRBJ2-2, the V gene TRBV5-1; TCRdb returns TRBD2, unconfirmable since there is no DNA. Germline values: CDR1 SGHRS, CDR2 YFSETQ. There are 15 residues in the CDR3. CDR3 protein: CASSTLSGDTGELFF.

The chain links TRBV3-1 to TRBJ2-1. This CDR3 comprises 13 residues. Germline V CDR1 and CDR2: LGHDT, YNNKEL (reference sequence). The CDR3 here is CASSQALGLEQFF.

This chain uses TRBV6-5 with TRBJ1-2; the TCRdb D gene call, TRBD1, has no DNA to confirm it. CDR1 is MNHEY, CDR2 SVGAGI, per germline. CDR3 length equals 14 residues. The chain's CDR3 is CASSYQVPGYGYTF.

The rearrangement uses TRBV7-6 and TRBJ1-2; checking the TCRdb D call of TRBD1 is not possible without DNA. The CDR3 is made up of 16 amino acids. Germline-derived CDR1 and CDR2 are SGHVS and FNYEAQ. The chain's CDR3 is CASSSGQGWTNYGYTF.

The chain couples TRBV7-9 to TRBJ2-6; TCRdb proposes TRBD1, but this gene call is untestable without DNA. Looked up from germline, CDR1 is SEHNR and CDR2 is FQNEAQ (reference sequence). This CDR3 region has 18 residues. This CDR3 reads CASSSLTGRDSGANVLTF. The full variable domain, completed using reference TRBV7-9 and TRBJ2-6, is DTGVSQNPRHKITKRGQNVTFRCDPISEHNRLYWYRQTLGQGPEFLTYFQNEAQLEKSRLLSDRFSAERPKGSFSTLEIQRTEQGDSAMYLCASSSLTGRDSGANVLTFGAGSRLTVL.

This chain joins TRBV20-1 and TRBJ1-1; the D call from TCRdb, TRBD1, cannot be confirmed without DNA. Germline V CDR1 and CDR2: DFQATT, SNEGSKA (reference sequence). The length of the CDR3 is 15 residues. The CDR3 region is CSARRPGAWNTEAFF.

V is TRBV24-1 and J is TRBJ2-1; the D gene TCRdb calls, TRBD1, cannot be checked with no DNA. Germline loops: CDR1 KGHDR, CDR2 SFDVKD. The CDR3 length is 19 residues. The CDR3 here is CATSDHTLGGLFLYNEQFF.

The rearrangement links TRBV11-2 to TRBJ2-3; TCRdb outputs TRBD2, but without DNA this stays unchecked. This CDR3 comprises 17 residues. Germline V gene data show CDR1 as SGHAT and CDR2 as FQNNGV. The CDR3 reads CASSLDQWRALLDTQYF.

The chain uses TRBV7-9 and TRBJ1-4; TCRdb returns TRBD1, unconfirmable since there is no DNA. Germline V CDR1 and CDR2: SEHNR, FQNEAQ (reference sequence). The CDR3 contains 14 residues. This CDR3 is CASSFTGAAEKLFF.

The gene calls are TRBV3-1 and TRBJ2-1. The germline V gene has CDR1 LGHDT and CDR2 YNNKEL (reference sequence). The CDR3 has 15 amino acids. CDR3 amino acids: CASSQVRSSYNEQFF.

The chain combines TRBV5-1 with TRBJ1-2; TCRdb selects TRBD1, and the lack of DNA leaves this call unchecked. There are 13 residues in the CDR3. Germline V gene data show CDR1 as SGHRS and CDR2 as YFSETQ. CDR3: CASSAPGIYGYTF.

The chain employs TRBV7-9 and TRBJ2-5; TCRdb calls TRBD1, which cannot be checked without DNA. The CDR3 runs 15 residues. Germline CDR1 is SEHNR and CDR2 is FQNEAQ (reference sequence). The CDR3 sequence is CASSFGRGVVETQYF.